These 6 T cell receptor beta chains came from one sample sequenced in a study of T cells in Graves' hyperthyroidism and ophthalmopathy. Authors of the study amplified TCR beta CDR3 regions from RNA transcripts. With the HTBI primer set, the TCR CDR3 went through a first round of RT-PCR. MiXCR was run by TCRdb on the multiplex PCR reads, yielding one entry per CDR3 protein. The sample contains more than 450,000 distinct CDR3 sequences, 14% of which appear only once. Sequencing was performed on blood. The receptors stem from a woman between 40 and 55 years old with Graves' hyperthyroidism.

This clonotype was seen many times. The V gene is TRBV28, the J gene TRBJ2-1; 10 bases match TRBD2. The CDR3 is 14 amino acids. V lost 7 bases and J lost 5; bases outside the gene matches: 5. CDR1 is MDHEN and CDR2 is SYDVKM in the germline V gene. The CDR3 nucleotides read TGTGCCAGCAACTTAGCGGGAGGAAACAATGAGCAGTTCTTC. As protein: CASNLAGGNNEQFF.

This chain uses TRBV13 with TRBJ2-3; the D call may be TRBD1 or TRBD2 (6 bases each). This CDR3 is 16 amino acids long. Per germline, CDR1 PRHDT and CDR2 FYEKMQ (reference sequence). The V end was cut by 5 bases, the J end by 1 base, with 16 bases between. CDR3 DNA: TGTGCCAGCAGCAACATACAGGGAGGTGGCACAGATACGCAGTATTTT. This codes for CASSNIQGGGTDTQYF.

In this sample, this clonotype turned up many times. The rearrangement joins TRBV3-1 to TRBJ2-3; the D call may be TRBD1 or TRBD2 (5 bases each). Germline lookup yields CDR1 LGHDT and CDR2 YNNKEL (reference sequence). The CDR3 has 14 residues. The germline V and J ends were trimmed by 4 bases and 6 bases, with 14 bases remaining between them. The CDR3 is CASSRGVNSDTQYF. Here the CDR3 DNA reads TGTGCCAGCAGCCGAGGGGTGAACTCTGATACGCAGTATTTT.

This clonotype has ten or more counts. The CDR3 sequence: CASRSLAGGYEQYF. The CDR3 nucleotides are TGTGCCAGCAGATCCCTAGCGGGAGGCTACGAGCAGTACTTC. The chain joins TRBV13 to TRBJ2-7; 11 nucleotides align to TRBD2. Germline values: CDR1 PRHDT, CDR2 FYEKMQ (reference sequence). CDR3 length: 14 residues. The V segment lost 6 bases and the J segment 3 bases; nucleotides outside the gene matches: 4.

This clonotype was recorded many times. The chain is built from TRBV6-1 and TRBJ2-5; a weak D match, TRBD2 (6 bases). The CDR3 has 15 residues. The V gene lost 4 bases and the J gene lost 2 bases, with 14 bases spanning the gap. Germline V gene lookup returns CDR1 MNHNS and CDR2 SASEGT. The CDR3 nucleotides are TGTGCCAGCAGTGGAATCCCGGGAGCACAAGAGACCCAGTACTTC. It is translated as CASSGIPGAQETQYF.

A remark on this clonotype: An end of the junction differs from the germline gene, which may be a read error. The rearrangement links TRBV28 to TRBJ2-3; D perhaps matches TRBD2 (6 bases). Germline V gene sequence: CDR1 MDHEN, CDR2 SYDVKM. This CDR3 comprises 16 residues. As DNA, the CDR3 is TGTGCCAGCAGTTCATTAGCTCTCACTAGCACAGATACGCGGTATTTT. It yields the protein CASSSLALTSTDTRYF.